These 27 T cell receptor beta chains originate from one sample sequenced in a study of blood T cell repertoires in COVID-19 (TCRdb year 2020). The protocol used for the library was the immunoSEQ multiplex PCR assay. What TCRdb holds here is the immuneACCESS table cut down to in-frame rearrangements. Part of the clones is not present; checked against another copy, under half of the missing clones reflect an unresolved V gene, and the others are unexplained. The sample includes some 90,000 clones, with approximately 89% observed a single time. Around 2.1% of the sample is in the top ten clones. Material: peripheral blood. Receptor source: a man in his forties or fifties with acute or convalescent COVID-19.

This chain joins TRBV19 and TRBJ2-7; 7 bases are shared with TRBD2. Germline loops: CDR1 LNHDA, CDR2 SQIVND (reference sequence). The V segment lost 4 bases and the J segment 0 bases; nucleotides outside the gene matches: 6. This CDR3 is 15 amino acids long. The CDR3 sequence is CASSTVAGGSYEQYF. Written as DNA, the CDR3 is TGTGCCAGTAGTACCGTAGCGGGCGGCTCCTACGAGCAGTACTTC. Filled out from reference TRBV19 and TRBJ2-7, the complete variable domain reads DGGITQSPKYLFRKEGQNVTLSCEQNLNHDAMYWYRQDPGQGLRLIYYSQIVNDFQKGDIAEGYSVSREKKESFPLTVTSAQKNPTAFYLCASSTVAGGSYEQYFGPGTRLTVT.

This rearrangement joins TRBV24-1 to TRBJ2-5; tentatively, D is TRBD1 (7 bases). Germline V CDR1 and CDR2: KGHDR, SFDVKD. V was trimmed by 0 bases and J by 6 bases, leaving 22 bases between them. The CDR3 covers 18 residues. DNA of the CDR3: TGTGCCACCAGTGATTTGGCGGGGACAGCAGTCGATTATAAGACCCAGTACTTC. Translated: CATSDLAGTAVDYKTQYF.

In this sample, this clone turned up once. The V call is TRBV4-1, the J call TRBJ2-5; 8 bases map to TRBD2. This CDR3 region has 16 residues. V lost 0 bases, J lost 6 bases, and 9 bases stayed unmatched. Germline lookup yields CDR1 MGHRA and CDR2 YSYEKL. DNA of the CDR3: TGCGCCAGCAGCCAAGAGAGGGCGGGGGGCCTGAAGACCCAGTACTTC. It is translated as CASSQERAGGLKTQYF.

The chain uses TRBV6-5 and TRBJ2-2, with a tentative D call TRBD2 (5 bases). V lost 2 bases and J 5 bases, leaving 6 bases between the germline ends. The CDR3 is 13 amino acids. The germline V gene has CDR1 MNHEY and CDR2 SVGAGI. The CDR3 spells CASSYRRTGELFF. The CDR3 nucleotides read TGTGCCAGCAGTTACCGGAGGACCGGGGAGCTGTTTTTT.

This chain joins TRBV5-1 and TRBJ1-3; D call uncertain. From germline, CDR1 is SGHRS and CDR2 YFSETQ. Trimming pared 0 bases from V and 0 bases from J, leaving 7 bases between. The CDR3 contains 15 residues. CDR3 region: CASSLDSFSGNTIYF. CDR3 nucleotides: TGCGCCAGCAGCTTGGACAGCTTCTCTGGAAACACCATATATTTT.

The chain carries TRBV18 and TRBJ1-6, with TRBD1 matching 7 bases. Looked up from germline, CDR1 is KGHSH and CDR2 is LQKENI. V gave up 6 bases and J gave up 6 bases; unmatched junction bases: 11. This CDR3 has 16 residues. The chain's CDR3 is CASSPTGTVSNSPLHF. The CDR3, as DNA: TGTGCCAGCTCCCCCACCGGGACAGTGAGTAATTCACCCCTCCACTTT.

The count of this clone is one. The chain joins TRBV18 to TRBJ2-7, with TRBD1 matching over 7 bases. This CDR3 has 14 residues. V dropped 4 bases and J dropped 3; count of bases not matched to a gene: 6. Germline-derived CDR1 and CDR2 are KGHSH and LQKENI. This CDR3 is CASSQQGKGYEQYF. The DNA for the CDR3 is TGTGCCAGCTCACAACAGGGGAAGGGCTACGAGCAGTACTTC.

CDR3 protein: CASSRGRPTNEKLFF. For the CDR3, the DNA is TGTGCCAGCTCCCGAGGGCGGCCAACTAATGAAAAACTGTTTTTT. This chain links TRBV18 with TRBJ1-4; D is unclear. Germline V gene lookup returns CDR1 KGHSH and CDR2 LQKENI. The CDR3 totals 15 residues. Trimming shortened V by 6 bases and J by 0 bases, and 11 bases separated the two germline ends.

This sequence joins TRBV5-1 and TRBJ2-7, with 10 bases lining up with TRBD1. This CDR3 has 14 residues. Germline CDR1 is SGHRS and CDR2 is YFSETQ. V lost 4 bases and J lost 4; bases outside the gene matches: 5. As DNA, the CDR3 is TGCGCCAGCAGCGGGGGGACAGGGGAGTACGAGCAGTACTTC. Its protein is CASSGGTGEYEQYF.

This chain joins TRBV5-5 and TRBJ2-5, with D maybe TRBD1 (5 bases). Trimming took off 0 bases at V and 4 bases at J, with 13 bases between the two ends. CDR1 and CDR2 (germline): SGHKS, YYEKEE (reference sequence). This CDR3 has 15 residues. As DNA, the CDR3 is TGTGCCAGCAGCTTGGGGCAGATTACAGGAGAGACCCAGTACTTC. The encoded protein is CASSLGQITGETQYF. The full variable domain, completed using reference TRBV5-5 and TRBJ2-5, is DAGVTQSPTHLIKTRGQQVTLRCSPISGHKSVSWYQQVLGQGPQFIFQYYEKEERGRGNFPDRFSARQFPNYSSELNVNALLLGDSALYLCASSLGQITGETQYFGPGTRLLVL.

This clone was seen only once. The rearrangement uses TRBV23-1 and TRBJ2-7, with TRBD2 matching over 7 bases. TRBV23-1 is designated an ORF whose function remains uncertain. The CDR3 is made up of 11 amino acids. This CDR3 is CASSQSGGVVV. The CDR3 coding sequence is TGCGCCAGCAGTCAATCGGGGGGGGTTGTGGTC.

V is TRBV18 and J is TRBJ1-3; 8 nucleotides agree with TRBD1. Germline CDR1 and CDR2: KGHSH and LQKENI. Trimming took 3 bases from V and 5 from J; bases not matched to a gene: 15. The CDR3 covers 18 residues. The CDR3 DNA reads as TGTGCCAGCTCACCGCAGTCCCAAGACAGGGGCGGAAGAAACACCATATATTTT. Its translation: CASSPQSQDRGGRNTIYF.

The gene calls are TRBV2 and TRBJ1-1; D remains unclear. Germline CDR1 SNHLY, CDR2 FYNNEI. V was clipped by 1 base and J by 7 bases, with 13 bases between them. This CDR3 is built from 14 residues. CDR3 sequence: CASSEGRRSFEAFF. CDR3 DNA sequence: TGTGCCAGCAGTGAAGGGAGGAGATCCTTTGAAGCTTTCTTT.

The J gene is TRBJ2-1, the V gene TRBV7-3; tentatively, D is TRBD1 (6 bases). This CDR3 region has 14 residues. From germline, CDR1 is SGHTA and CDR2 FQGTGA. Deletions cut 5 bases from V and 4 bases from J, with 12 bases between. The CDR3 spells CASSLPGQYNEQFF. The CDR3 DNA sequence: TGTGCCAGCAGCCTCCCCGGACAGTACAATGAGCAGTTCTTC. The full variable domain, rest sourced from reference TRBV7-3 and TRBJ2-1, is GAGVSQTPSNKVTEKGKYVELRCDPISGHTALYWYRQSLGQGPEFLIYFQGTGAADDSGLPNDRFFAVRPEGSVSTLKIQRTERGDSAVYLCASSLPGQYNEQFFGPGTRLTVL.

This chain links TRBV28 with TRBJ2-1; TRBD2 matches 15 bases. V lost 7 bases and J lost 6; bases outside the gene matches: 7. Germline V CDR1 and CDR2: MDHEN, SYDVKM. The CDR3 consists of 16 residues. Written as DNA, the CDR3 is TGTGCCAGCATCCTGGGACTAGCGGGAGGAGGCAATGAGCAGTTCTTC. Amino acids: CASILGLAGGGNEQFF.

V gene TRBV7-6 combines with J gene TRBJ1-4; D is perhaps TRBD1 (5 bases). CDR3 length: 16 amino acids. Germline loops: CDR1 SGHVS, CDR2 FNYEAQ. Trimming left V 2 bases short and J 8 bases short, with 18 bases between. The CDR3 is CASSLMPTGLKEKLFF. In DNA form, the CDR3 reads TGTGCCAGCAGCTTAATGCCTACAGGCCTTAAGGAAAAACTGTTTTTT.

The genes are TRBV7-9 and TRBJ1-1, with D possibly being TRBD1 (5 bases). This CDR3 comprises 11 residues. V shed 9 bases and J shed 4 bases, with 9 bases lying between them. The germline V gene has CDR1 SEHNR and CDR2 FQNEAQ (reference sequence). CDR3 bases: TGTGCCAGGGACACGGTCACTGAAGCTTTCTTT. It translates to CARDTVTEAFF. Looking up the rest from reference TRBV7-9 and TRBJ1-1 gives the full variable domain: DTGVSQNPRHKITKRGQNVTFRCDPISEHNRLYWYRQTLGQGPEFLTYFQNEAQLEKSRLLSDRFSAERPKGSFSTLEIQRTEQGDSAMYLCARDTVTEAFFGQGTRLTVV.

The V call is TRBV5-6, the J call TRBJ2-1; the match to TRBD2 covers 13 bases. Germline CDR1 SGHDT, CDR2 YYEEEE. Trimming took 4 bases from V and 7 from J; bases not matched to a gene: 11. CDR3 length equals 17 residues. The CDR3 bases are TGTGCCAGCAGCCGATACGCGACTAGCGGGGGGACGAATGAGCAGTTCTTC. Protein: CASSRYATSGGTNEQFF.

The V call is TRBV6-5, the J call TRBJ2-7; TRBD1 matches at 9 bases. The J segment lost 0 bases and the V segment lost 6 bases, leaving 3 bases of the junction unmatched. CDR3 size: 14 residues. Germline-derived CDR1 and CDR2 are MNHEY and SVGAGI. CDR3 nucleotides: TGTGCCAGCAGGCCACAGGGGGCCTCCTACGAGCAGTACTTC. Protein: CASRPQGASYEQYF.

This chain links TRBV11-3 with TRBJ1-1, with D possibly TRBD1 on 5 matching bases. Trimming removed 4 bases from V and 5 bases from J, with 17 bases in between. CDR3 length: 15 residues. The germline V gene has CDR1 SGHNT and CDR2 YENEEA. CDR3 loop: CASSSAPGGVTEAFF. The CDR3 DNA follows: TGTGCCAGCAGCTCCGCGCCCGGGGGTGTTACTGAAGCTTTCTTT. Full variable domain (remainder filled in from reference TRBV11-3 and TRBJ1-1): EAGVVQSPRYKIIEKKQPVAFWCNPISGHNTLYWYLQNLGQGPELLIRYENEEAVDDSQLPKDRFSAERLKGVDSTLKIQPAELGDSAVYLCASSSAPGGVTEAFFGQGTRLTVV.

The CDR3 nucleotides read TGTGCCAGTAGCACTGACCAGGGGGTCAGGGGCATTCAGTACTTC. Its protein product is CASSTDQGVRGIQYF. This chain joins TRBV19 and TRBJ2-4; 7 nucleotides agree with TRBD1. CDR1 and CDR2 (germline): LNHDA, SQIVND (reference sequence). This CDR3 region has 15 residues. V shed 6 bases and J 9 bases; nucleotides not matched to a gene: 14.

The genes are TRBV4-1 and TRBJ2-1; D may be TRBD1 (7 bases). V dropped 4 bases and J dropped 4 bases, with 11 bases sitting between them. This CDR3 is 14 amino acids long. CDR1 and CDR2 (germline): MGHRA, YSYEKL. This CDR3 reads CASSPPGGYNEQFF. The DNA of the CDR3 is TGCGCCAGCAGCCCCCCAGGGGGGTACAATGAGCAGTTCTTC.

CDR3 region: CSAGGTGRATEAFF. DNA of the CDR3: TGCAGCGCCGGGGGAACAGGGAGGGCCACTGAAGCTTTCTTT. V usage is TRBV29-1 and J usage is TRBJ1-1, with a tentative D call TRBD1 (6 bases). The V gene lost 7 bases and the J gene lost 4 bases, with 19 bases spanning the gap. The CDR3 runs 14 residues. Germline V lookup: CDR1 SQVTM, CDR2 ANQGSEA.

V usage is TRBV6-5 and J usage is TRBJ1-6, with 10 positions matching TRBD1. Losses at the gene ends were 11 bases for V and 10 bases for J; bases not matched to a gene: 5. Germline V gene lookup returns CDR1 MNHEY and CDR2 SVGAGI. The CDR3 loop spans 12 amino acids. The CDR3 protein is CAGRQGASPLHF. In nucleotides, the CDR3 is TGTGCCGGAAGACAGGGGGCATCACCCCTCCACTTT.

The genes are TRBV12-3 or TRBV12-4 and TRBJ2-3; 7 nucleotides agree with TRBD2. The J segment lost 1 base and the V segment lost 11 bases, leaving 6 bases of the junction unmatched. The CDR3 has 13 residues. The CDR3 DNA follows: TGTGCCGGCCGGAGCGGGGGCACAGATACGCAGTATTTT. This codes for CAGRSGGTDTQYF.

This clone showed up just once. The gene calls are TRBV15 and TRBJ2-7, with a weak D call TRBD2 (5 bases). V was clipped by 6 bases and J by 5 bases, with 14 bases between them. The CDR3 totals 13 residues. Germline CDR1 is LNHNV and CDR2 is YYDKDF (reference sequence). The CDR3 DNA sequence: TGTGCCACCAGGGACGCCCCCGGGAACGAGCAGTACTTC. Amino acids: CATRDAPGNEQYF.

The chain links TRBV28 to TRBJ1-2, with D hard to call. Germline CDR1 is MDHEN and CDR2 is SYDVKM. The CDR3 covers 14 residues. The V end lost 3 bases, the J end lost 4 bases, and 12 bases lay between the germline ends. CDR3 sequence (DNA): TGTGCCAGCAGTTTGCCGGGAGCGGGCTATGGCTACACCTTC. This sequence encodes CASSLPGAGYGYTF.